A single count supports the clone carrying this T cell receptor (beta chain). What it binds is unknown. Deletions cut 3 bases from V and 0 bases from J, with 9 bases between. CDR1 is MGHDK and CDR2 is SYGVNS in the germline V gene. The CDR3 covers 15 residues. This sample was included in a study of graft-versus-host responses after intestinal transplantation. Study as a whole: Isolated intestinal, liver-intestinal, or multivisceral transplants had been given to the recipients.

Some clones are missing from TCRdb's copy, which holds only in-frame ones; the method was immunoSEQ multiplex PCR. The sample lists under 90,000 clones; 90% were seen once. Study-level findings and limits: Some GvH clones appeared in ileal mucosa or blood before recipient bone marrow.

The chain combines TRBV25-1 with TRBJ1-5; D not resolved. The TCR sequence derives from a human donor who was the organ donor for an intestinal transplant. Here the sequenced sample was unstimulated CD8+ T cells sorted from spleen or lymph node cells, taken before transplant. The chain's CDR3 is CASSDSPSSNQPQHF. The CDR3 nucleotides read TGTGCCAGCAGTGATTCCCCATCTAGCAATCAGCCCCAGCATTTT.